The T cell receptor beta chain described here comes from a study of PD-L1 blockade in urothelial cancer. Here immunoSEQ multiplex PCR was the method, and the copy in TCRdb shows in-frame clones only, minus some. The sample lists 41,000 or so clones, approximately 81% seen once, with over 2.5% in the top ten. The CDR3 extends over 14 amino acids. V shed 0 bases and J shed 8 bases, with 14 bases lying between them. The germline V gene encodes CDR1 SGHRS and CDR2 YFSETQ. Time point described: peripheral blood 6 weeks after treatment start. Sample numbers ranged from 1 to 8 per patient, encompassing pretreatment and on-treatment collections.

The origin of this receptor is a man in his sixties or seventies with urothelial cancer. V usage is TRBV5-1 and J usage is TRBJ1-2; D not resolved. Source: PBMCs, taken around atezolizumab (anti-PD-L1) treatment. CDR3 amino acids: CASSLDVGRFGYTF. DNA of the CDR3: TGCGCCAGCAGCTTGGATGTAGGGAGGTTCGGCTACACCTTC.